These T cell receptor beta chains were read from a single sample in a study of control samples from healthy donors and cancer patients. The assay was immunoSEQ multiplex PCR, and TCRdb's table has in-frame clones only and misses some. The sample has some 150,000 clones, 85% to 95% seen once. The specimen was PBMCs. These receptors were obtained from a man between 60 and 70 years old with colorectal cancer. Each CDR3 is given with its conserved first and last residue. A D gene is named only where the DNA matches it firmly. Clone size is shown for a subset of rows, as once, few, many or a class of expanded clone.

d_call j_call v_call clone_size cdr3_nt cdr3_aa
- TRBJ1-6 TRBV5-4 - TGTGCCAGCAGCTTGGTTGGGACCTCAGGGAGGGCCCTCCACTTT CASSLVGTSGRALHF
TRBD1 TRBJ1-5 TRBV2 - TGTGCCAGCTCAGGACAGGGAAGGGATCAGCCCCAGCATTTT CASSGQGRDQPQHF
- TRBJ2-2 TRBV9 - TGTGCCAGCAGCGTAGTTGGGGGGGAGCTGTTTTTT CASSVVGGELFF
- TRBJ1-5 TRBV20-1 - TGCAGTGCTGCGGTCCAGCCCCAGCATTTT CSAAVQPQHF
TRBD1 TRBJ1-6 TRBV6-2/TRBV6-3 - TGTGCCAGCAGTTACTTTGGGACAGCCATTAATTCACCCCTCCACTTT CASSYFGTAINSPLHF
TRBD1 TRBJ1-4 TRBV24-1 - TGTGCCACCAGTGACCATCGGCAGGGGGTGGCTAATGAAAAACTGTTTTTT CATSDHRQGVANEKLFF
- TRBJ2-7 TRBV6-2/TRBV6-3 once TGTGCCAGCAGTTACGAGGGACTTCAGTACGAGCAGTACTTC CASSYEGLQYEQYF
TRBD2 TRBJ2-1 TRBV11-2 - TGTGCCAGCAGCCCTATTAGCGGGGGGACCGACAATGAGCAGTTCTTC CASSPISGGTDNEQFF
- TRBJ1-4 TRBV7-2 - TGTGCCAGCAGTCCTACCAGGTCGGGGAATGAAAAACTGTTTTTT CASSPTRSGNEKLFF
TRBD1 TRBJ1-1 TRBV6-5 few TGTGCCAGCAGTTATAAGGGACAGTCGGGCACTGAAGCTTTCTTT CASSYKGQSGTEAFF
- TRBJ1-6 TRBV6-5 - TGTGCCAGCACGGCAGGGGATTCACCCCTCCACTTT CASTAGDSPLHF
- TRBJ1-1 TRBV27 - TGTGCCAGCAGTCTCCAACCGGGACGGACTTTCTTT CASSLQPGRTFF
TRBD1 TRBJ1-1 TRBV9 - TGTGCCAGCAGCGTAGATGGAAGGGGGCTTATGAACACTGAAGCTTTCTTT CASSVDGRGLMNTEAFF
- TRBJ2-3 TRBV27 - TGTGCCAGCAGTTCAGGGGAAGGCACAGATACGCAGTATTTT CASSSGEGTDTQYF
TRBD1 TRBJ2-2 TRBV9 - TGTGCCAGCAGCGCGGGACAGTCGGCCACCGGGGAGCTGTTTTTT CASSAGQSATGELFF
- TRBJ2-7 TRBV3-1/TRBV3-2 - TGTGCCAGCAGCCACGAATACGAGCAGTACTTC CASSHEYEQYF
- TRBJ1-5 TRBV19 - TGTGCCAGTAGTAAAAAGGGGACTCCCGGCACGGGTCAGCCCCAGCATTTT CASSKKGTPGTGQPQHF
TRBD1 TRBJ1-6 TRBV10-3 - TGTGCCATCAGTAATCCGGGACAGGGGAATAATTCACCCCTCCACTTT CAISNPGQGNNSPLHF
TRBD2 TRBJ2-3 TRBV9 - TGTGCCAGCAGCGTAGGCCCAGCGGGGAACACAGATACGCAGTATTTT CASSVGPAGNTDTQYF